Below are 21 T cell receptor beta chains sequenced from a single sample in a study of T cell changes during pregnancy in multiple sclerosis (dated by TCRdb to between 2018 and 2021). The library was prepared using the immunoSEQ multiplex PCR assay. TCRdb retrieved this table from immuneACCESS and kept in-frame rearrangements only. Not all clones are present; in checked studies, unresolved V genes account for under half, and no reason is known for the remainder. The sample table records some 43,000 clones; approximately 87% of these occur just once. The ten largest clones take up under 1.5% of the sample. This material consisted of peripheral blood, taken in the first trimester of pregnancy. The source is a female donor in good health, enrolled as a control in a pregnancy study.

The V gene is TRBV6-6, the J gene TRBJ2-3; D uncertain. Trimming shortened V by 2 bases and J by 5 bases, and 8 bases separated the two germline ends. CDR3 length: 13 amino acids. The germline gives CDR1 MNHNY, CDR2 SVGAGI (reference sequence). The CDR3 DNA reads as TGTGCCAGCAGTTACCGTGCCGGAGATACGCAGTATTTT. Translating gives CASSYRAGDTQYF.

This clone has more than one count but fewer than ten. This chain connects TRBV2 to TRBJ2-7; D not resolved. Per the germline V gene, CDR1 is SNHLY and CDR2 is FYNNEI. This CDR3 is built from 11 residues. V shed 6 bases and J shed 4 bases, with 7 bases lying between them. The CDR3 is CASSSIYEQYF. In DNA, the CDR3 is TGTGCCAGCAGCTCTATATACGAGCAGTACTTC.

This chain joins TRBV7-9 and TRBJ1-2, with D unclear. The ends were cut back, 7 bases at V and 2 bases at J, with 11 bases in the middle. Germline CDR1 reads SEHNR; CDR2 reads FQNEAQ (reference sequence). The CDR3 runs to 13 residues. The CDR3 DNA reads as TGTGCCAGCACCCTCGGCGGCAACTATGGCTACACCTTC. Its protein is CASTLGGNYGYTF.

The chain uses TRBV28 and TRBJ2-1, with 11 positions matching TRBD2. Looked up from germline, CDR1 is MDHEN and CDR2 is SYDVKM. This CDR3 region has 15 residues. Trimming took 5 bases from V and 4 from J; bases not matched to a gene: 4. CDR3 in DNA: TGTGCCAGCAGTGGACTAGCGGGCCCTTACAATGAGCAGTTCTTC. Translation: CASSGLAGPYNEQFF.

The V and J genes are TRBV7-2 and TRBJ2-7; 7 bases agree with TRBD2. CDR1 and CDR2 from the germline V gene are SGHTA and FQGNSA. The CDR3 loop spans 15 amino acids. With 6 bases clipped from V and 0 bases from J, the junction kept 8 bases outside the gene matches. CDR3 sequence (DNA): TGTGCCAGCAGGGGTAGCGGGTCGAGCTCCTACGAGCAGTACTTC. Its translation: CASRGSGSSSYEQYF.

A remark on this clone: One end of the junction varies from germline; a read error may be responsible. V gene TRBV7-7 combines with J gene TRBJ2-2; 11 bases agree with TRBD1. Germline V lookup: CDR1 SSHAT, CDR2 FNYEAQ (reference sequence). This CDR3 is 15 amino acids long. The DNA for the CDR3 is TGTGCTAGCAGCCCGGACAGGGGGCGGCCCGGGGAGCTGTTTTTT. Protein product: CASSPDRGRPGELFF.

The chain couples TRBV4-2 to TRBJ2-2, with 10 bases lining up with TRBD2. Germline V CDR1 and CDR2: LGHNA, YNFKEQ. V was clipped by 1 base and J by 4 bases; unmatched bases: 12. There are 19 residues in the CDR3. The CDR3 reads CASSQGALAGLFGTGELFF. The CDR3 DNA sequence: TGTGCCAGCAGCCAAGGTGCACTAGCGGGACTTTTTGGCACCGGGGAGCTGTTTTTT.

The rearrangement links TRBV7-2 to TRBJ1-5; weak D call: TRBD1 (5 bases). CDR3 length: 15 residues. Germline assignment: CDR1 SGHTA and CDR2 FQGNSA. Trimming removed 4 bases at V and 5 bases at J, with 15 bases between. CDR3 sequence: CASSSLLTVYQPQHF. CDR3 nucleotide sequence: TGTGCCAGCAGCTCCCTCTTGACAGTTTATCAGCCCCAGCATTTT.

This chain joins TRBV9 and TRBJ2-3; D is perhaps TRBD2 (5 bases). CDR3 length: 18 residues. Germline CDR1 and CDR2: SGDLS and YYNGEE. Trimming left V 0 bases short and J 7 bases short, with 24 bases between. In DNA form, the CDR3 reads TGTGCCAGCAGCGTAGAAAGTGGGCCGGGAATCATTCCCAATACGCAGTATTTT. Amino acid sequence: CASSVESGPGIIPNTQYF.

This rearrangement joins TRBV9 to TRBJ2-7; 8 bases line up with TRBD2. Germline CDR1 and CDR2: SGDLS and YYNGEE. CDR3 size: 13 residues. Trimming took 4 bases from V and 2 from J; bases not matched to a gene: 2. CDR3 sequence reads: CASSPSGPYEQYF. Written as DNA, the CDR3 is TGTGCCAGCAGCCCTAGCGGGCCCTACGAGCAGTACTTC.

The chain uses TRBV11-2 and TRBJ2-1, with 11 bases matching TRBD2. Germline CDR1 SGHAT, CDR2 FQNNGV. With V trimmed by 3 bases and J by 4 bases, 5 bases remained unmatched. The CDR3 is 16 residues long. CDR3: CASSFTSGGLYNEQFF. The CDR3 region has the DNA TGTGCCAGCAGCTTTACTAGCGGGGGACTTTACAATGAGCAGTTCTTC.

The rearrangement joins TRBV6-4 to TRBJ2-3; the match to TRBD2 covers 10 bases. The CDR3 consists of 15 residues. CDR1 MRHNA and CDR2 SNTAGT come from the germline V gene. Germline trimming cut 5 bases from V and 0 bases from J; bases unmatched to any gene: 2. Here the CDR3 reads CASSLTSGSTDTQYF. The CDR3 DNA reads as TGTGCCAGCAGTTTGACTAGCGGGAGCACAGATACGCAGTATTTT.

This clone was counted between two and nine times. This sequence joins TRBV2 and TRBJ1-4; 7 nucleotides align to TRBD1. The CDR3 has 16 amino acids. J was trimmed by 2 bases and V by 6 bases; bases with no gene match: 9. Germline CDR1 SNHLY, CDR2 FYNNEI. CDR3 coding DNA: TGTGCCAGCAGCCCGACAGGGAGGAGGACTAATGAAAAACTGTTTTTT. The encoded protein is CASSPTGRRTNEKLFF.

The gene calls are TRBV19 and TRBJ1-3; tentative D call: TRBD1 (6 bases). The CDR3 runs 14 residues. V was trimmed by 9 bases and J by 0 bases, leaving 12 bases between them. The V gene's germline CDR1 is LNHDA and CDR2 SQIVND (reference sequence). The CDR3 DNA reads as TGTGCCAGCGAGAGAGGGGGCTCTGGAAACACCATATATTTT. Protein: CASERGGSGNTIYF. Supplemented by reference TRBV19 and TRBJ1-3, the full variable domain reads DGGITQSPKYLFRKEGQNVTLSCEQNLNHDAMYWYRQDPGQGLRLIYYSQIVNDFQKGDIAEGYSVSREKKESFPLTVTSAQKNPTAFYLCASERGGSGNTIYFGEGSWLTVV.

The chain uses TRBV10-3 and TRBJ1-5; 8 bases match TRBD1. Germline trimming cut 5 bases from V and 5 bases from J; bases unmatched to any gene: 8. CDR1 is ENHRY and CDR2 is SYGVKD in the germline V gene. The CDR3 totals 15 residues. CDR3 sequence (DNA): TGTGCCATCAGTATTGATTCAGGGGGCGATCAGCCCCAGCATTTT. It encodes CAISIDSGGDQPQHF.

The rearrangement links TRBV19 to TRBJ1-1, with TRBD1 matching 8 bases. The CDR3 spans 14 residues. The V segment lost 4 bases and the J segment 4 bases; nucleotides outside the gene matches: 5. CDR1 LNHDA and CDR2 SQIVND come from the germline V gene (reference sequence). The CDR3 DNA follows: TGTGCCAGTAGTACACAAACAGGGGGCACTGAAGCTTTCTTT. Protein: CASSTQTGGTEAFF.

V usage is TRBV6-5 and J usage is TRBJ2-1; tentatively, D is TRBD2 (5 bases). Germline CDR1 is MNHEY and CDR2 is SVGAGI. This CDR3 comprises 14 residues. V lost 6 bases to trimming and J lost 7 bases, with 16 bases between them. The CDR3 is CASRPRSTGNEQFF. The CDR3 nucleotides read TGTGCCAGCAGACCCCGTTCAACGGGGAATGAGCAGTTCTTC.

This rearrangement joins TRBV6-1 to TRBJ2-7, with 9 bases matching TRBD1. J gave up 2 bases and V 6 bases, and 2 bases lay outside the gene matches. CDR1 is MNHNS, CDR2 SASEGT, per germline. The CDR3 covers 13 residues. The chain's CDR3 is CASRGTGPYEQYF. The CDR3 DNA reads TGTGCCAGCAGAGGGACAGGGCCCTACGAGCAGTACTTC.

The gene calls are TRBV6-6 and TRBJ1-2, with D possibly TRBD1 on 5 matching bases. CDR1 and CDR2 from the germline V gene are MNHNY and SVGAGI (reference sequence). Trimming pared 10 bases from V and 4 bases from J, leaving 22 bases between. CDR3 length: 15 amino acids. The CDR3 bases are TGTGCCACCGCTTGGGGCGACGAGTATTCCTATGGCTACACCTTC. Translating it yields CATAWGDEYSYGYTF.

Here the CDR3 DNA reads TGTGCCAGCAGTGGCCCTCGGGGATCGAACACCGGGGAGCTGTTTTTT. Encoded protein: CASSGPRGSNTGELFF. V gene TRBV2 combines with J gene TRBJ2-2; weak D call: TRBD2 (5 bases). Germline CDR1 is SNHLY and CDR2 is FYNNEI. CDR3 size: 16 residues. The germline V and J ends were trimmed by 4 bases and 0 bases, with 12 bases remaining between them.

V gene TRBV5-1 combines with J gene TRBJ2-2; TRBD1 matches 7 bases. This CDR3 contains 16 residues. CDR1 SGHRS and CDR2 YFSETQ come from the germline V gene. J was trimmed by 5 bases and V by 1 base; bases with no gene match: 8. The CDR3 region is CASSLWVGTETGELFF. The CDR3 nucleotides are TGCGCCAGCAGCTTGTGGGTCGGGACAGAAACCGGGGAGCTGTTTTTT.